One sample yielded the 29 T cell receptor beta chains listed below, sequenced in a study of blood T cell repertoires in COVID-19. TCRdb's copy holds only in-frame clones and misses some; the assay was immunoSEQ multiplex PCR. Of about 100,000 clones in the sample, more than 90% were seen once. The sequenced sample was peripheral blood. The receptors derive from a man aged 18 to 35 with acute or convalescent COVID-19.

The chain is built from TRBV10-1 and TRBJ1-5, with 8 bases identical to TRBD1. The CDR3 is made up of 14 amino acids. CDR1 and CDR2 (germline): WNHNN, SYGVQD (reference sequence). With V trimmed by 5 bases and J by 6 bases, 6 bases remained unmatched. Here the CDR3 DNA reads TGCGCCAGCAGTTCAGGGGGCCGTAGTCAGCCCCAGCATTTT. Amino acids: CASSSGGRSQPQHF.

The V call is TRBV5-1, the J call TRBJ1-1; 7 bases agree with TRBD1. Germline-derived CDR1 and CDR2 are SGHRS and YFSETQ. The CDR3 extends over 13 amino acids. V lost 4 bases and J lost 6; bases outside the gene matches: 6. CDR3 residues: CASSRGGAAEAFF. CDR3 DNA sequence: TGCGCCAGCAGCCGAGGGGGCGCCGCTGAAGCTTTCTTT.

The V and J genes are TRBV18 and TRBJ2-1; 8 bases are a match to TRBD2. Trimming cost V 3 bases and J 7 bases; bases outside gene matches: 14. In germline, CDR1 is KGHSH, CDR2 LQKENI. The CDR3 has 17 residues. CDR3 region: CASSPPRTSLRENEQFF. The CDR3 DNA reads TGTGCCAGCTCACCCCCCCGGACTAGCCTGAGAGAGAATGAGCAGTTCTTC.

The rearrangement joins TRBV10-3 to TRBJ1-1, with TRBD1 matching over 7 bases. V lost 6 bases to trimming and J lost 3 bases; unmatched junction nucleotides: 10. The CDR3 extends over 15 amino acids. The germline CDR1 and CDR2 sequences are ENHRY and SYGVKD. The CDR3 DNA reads TGTGCCATCAGACAACAAAGACAGGGTGACACTGAAGCTTTCTTT. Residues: CAIRQQRQGDTEAFF.

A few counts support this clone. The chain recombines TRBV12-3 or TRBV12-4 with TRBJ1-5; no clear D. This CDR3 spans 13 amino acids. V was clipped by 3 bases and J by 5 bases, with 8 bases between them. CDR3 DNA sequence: TGTGCCAGCAGTTTTATGGAGCATCAGCCCCAGCATTTT. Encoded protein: CASSFMEHQPQHF.

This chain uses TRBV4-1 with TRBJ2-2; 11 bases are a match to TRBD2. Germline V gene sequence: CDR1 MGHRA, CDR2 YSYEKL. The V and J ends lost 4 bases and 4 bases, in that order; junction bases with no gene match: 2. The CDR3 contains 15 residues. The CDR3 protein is CASSRGLAVTGELFF. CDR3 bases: TGCGCCAGCAGCCGGGGACTAGCGGTCACCGGGGAGCTGTTTTTT.

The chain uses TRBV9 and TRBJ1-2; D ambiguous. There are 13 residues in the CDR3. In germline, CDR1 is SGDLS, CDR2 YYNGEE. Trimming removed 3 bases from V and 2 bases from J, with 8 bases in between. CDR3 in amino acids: CASSARVNYGYTF. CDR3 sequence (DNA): TGTGCCAGCAGCGCACGGGTCAACTATGGCTACACCTTC. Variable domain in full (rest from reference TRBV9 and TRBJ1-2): DSGVTQTPKHLITATGQRVTLRCSPRSGDLSVYWYQQSLDQGLQFLIQYYNGEERAKGNILERFSAQQFPDLHSELNLSSLELGDSALYFCASSARVNYGYTFGSGTRLTVV.

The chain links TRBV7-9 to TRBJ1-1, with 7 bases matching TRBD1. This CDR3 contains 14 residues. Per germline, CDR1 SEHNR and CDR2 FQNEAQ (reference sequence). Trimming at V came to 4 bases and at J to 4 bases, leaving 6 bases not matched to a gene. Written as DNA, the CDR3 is TGTGCCAGCAGCTATGAAGGGGGCGCCACTGAAGCTTTCTTT. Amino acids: CASSYEGGATEAFF.

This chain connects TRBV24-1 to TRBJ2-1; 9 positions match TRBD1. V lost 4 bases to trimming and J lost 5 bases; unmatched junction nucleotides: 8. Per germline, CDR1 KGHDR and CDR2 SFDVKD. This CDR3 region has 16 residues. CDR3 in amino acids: CATSDPGQGNHNEQFF. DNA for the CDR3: TGTGCCACCAGTGACCCCGGACAGGGGAATCACAATGAGCAGTTCTTC.

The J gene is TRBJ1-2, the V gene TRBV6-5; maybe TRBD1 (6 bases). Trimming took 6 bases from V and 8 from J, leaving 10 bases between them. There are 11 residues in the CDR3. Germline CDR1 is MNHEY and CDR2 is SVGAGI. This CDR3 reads CASRTRGGYTF. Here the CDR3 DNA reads TGTGCCAGCAGAACCAGGGGCGGCTACACCTTC.

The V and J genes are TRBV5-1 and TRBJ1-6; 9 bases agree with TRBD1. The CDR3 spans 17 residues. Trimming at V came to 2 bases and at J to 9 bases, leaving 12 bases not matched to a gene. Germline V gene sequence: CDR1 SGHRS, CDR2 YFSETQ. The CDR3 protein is CASSFGGQGAVFSPLHF. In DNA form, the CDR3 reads TGCGCCAGCAGCTTTGGGGGACAGGGAGCGGTATTTTCACCCCTCCACTTT.

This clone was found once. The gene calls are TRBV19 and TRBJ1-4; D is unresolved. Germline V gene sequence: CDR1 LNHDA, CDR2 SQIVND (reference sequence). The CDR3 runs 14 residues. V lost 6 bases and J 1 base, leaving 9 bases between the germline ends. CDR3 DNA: TGTGCCAGTAGGACTCCGGGAACTAATGAAAAACTGTTTTTT. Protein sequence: CASRTPGTNEKLFF. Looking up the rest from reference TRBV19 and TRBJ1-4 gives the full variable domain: DGGITQSPKYLFRKEGQNVTLSCEQNLNHDAMYWYRQDPGQGLRLIYYSQIVNDFQKGDIAEGYSVSREKKESFPLTVTSAQKNPTAFYLCASRTPGTNEKLFFGSGTQLSVL.

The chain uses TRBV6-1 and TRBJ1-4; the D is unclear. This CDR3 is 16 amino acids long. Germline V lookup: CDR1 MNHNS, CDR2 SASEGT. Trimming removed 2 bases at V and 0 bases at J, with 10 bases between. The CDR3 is CASSEMAGSTNEKLFF. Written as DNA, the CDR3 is TGTGCCAGCAGTGAAATGGCGGGATCAACTAATGAAAAACTGTTTTTT.

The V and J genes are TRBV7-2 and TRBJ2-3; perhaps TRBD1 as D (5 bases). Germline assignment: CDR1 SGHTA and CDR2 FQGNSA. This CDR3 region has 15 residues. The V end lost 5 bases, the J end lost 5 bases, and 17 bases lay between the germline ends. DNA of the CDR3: TGTGCCAGCAGCCTAGATAGTGGGGCAATAGATACGCAGTATTTT. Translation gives CASSLDSGAIDTQYF.

The CDR3 coding sequence is TGTGCCAGCACCCCCCGTTCTTACGGTGACTACGAGCAGTACTTC. Translating it yields CASTPRSYGDYEQYF. J is TRBJ2-7 and V is TRBV6-2 or TRBV6-3; D remains ambiguous. Germline V lookup: CDR1 MNHEY, CDR2 SVGEGT. V was pared by 7 bases and J by 3 bases, with 19 bases between. The CDR3 totals 15 residues.

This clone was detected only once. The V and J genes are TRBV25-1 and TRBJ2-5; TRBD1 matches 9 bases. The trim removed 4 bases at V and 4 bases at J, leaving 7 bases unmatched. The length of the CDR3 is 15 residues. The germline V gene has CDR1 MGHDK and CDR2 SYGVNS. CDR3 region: CASSARGQGGETQYF. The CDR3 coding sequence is TGTGCCAGCAGTGCTAGGGGACAGGGCGGAGAGACCCAGTACTTC.

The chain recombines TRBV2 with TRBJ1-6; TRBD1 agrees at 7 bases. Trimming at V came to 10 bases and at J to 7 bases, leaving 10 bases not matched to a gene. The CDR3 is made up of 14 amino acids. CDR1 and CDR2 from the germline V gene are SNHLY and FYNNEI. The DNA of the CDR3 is TGTGCCACCAAGACCGGGACAGAGAATTCACCCCTCCACTTT. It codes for CATKTGTENSPLHF. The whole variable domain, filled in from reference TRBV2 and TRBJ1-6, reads EPEVTQTPSHQVTQMGQEVILRCVPISNHLYFYWYRQILGQKVEFLVSFYNNEISEKSEIFDDQFSVERPDGSNFTLKIRSTKLEDSAMYFCATKTGTENSPLHFGNGTRLTVT.

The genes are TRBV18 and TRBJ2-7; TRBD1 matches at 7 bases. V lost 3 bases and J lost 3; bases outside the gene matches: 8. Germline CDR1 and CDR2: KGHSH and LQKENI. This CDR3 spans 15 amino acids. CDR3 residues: CASSPFRDSFYEQYF. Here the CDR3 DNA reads TGTGCCAGCTCACCCTTCCGGGACAGCTTCTACGAGCAGTACTTC.

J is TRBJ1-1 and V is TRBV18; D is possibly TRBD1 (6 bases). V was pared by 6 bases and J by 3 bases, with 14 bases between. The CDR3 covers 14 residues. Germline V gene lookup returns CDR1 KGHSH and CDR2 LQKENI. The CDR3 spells CASSTSNRDTEAFF. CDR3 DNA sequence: TGTGCCAGCTCTACCTCTAACAGGGACACTGAAGCTTTCTTT.

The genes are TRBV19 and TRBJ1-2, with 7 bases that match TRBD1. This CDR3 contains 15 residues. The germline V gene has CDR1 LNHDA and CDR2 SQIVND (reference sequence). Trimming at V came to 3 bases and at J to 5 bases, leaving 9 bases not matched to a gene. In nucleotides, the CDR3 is TGTGCCAGTAGTATCCCACAGACACAGGGGTATGGCTACACCTTC. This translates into CASSIPQTQGYGYTF.

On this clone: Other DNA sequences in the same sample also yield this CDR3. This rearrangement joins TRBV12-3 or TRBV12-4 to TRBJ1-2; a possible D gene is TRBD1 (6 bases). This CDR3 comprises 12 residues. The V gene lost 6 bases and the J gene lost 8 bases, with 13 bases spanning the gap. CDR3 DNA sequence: TGTGCCAGCAGCGACAGAGACAGGGGCTACACCTTC. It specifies CASSDRDRGYTF.

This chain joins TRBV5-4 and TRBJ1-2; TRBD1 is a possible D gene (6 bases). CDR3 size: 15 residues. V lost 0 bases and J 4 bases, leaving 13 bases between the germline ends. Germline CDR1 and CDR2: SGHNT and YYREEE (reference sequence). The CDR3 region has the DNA TGTGCCAGCAGCTTGGGGAACAGGGATATCTATGGCTACACCTTC. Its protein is CASSLGNRDIYGYTF.

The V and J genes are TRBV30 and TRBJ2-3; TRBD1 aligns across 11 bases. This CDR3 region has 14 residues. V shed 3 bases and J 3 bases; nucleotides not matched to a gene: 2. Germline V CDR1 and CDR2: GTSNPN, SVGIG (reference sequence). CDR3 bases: TGTGCCTGGAGAGGGACAGGGGGGACAGATACGCAGTATTTT. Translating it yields CAWRGTGGTDTQYF.

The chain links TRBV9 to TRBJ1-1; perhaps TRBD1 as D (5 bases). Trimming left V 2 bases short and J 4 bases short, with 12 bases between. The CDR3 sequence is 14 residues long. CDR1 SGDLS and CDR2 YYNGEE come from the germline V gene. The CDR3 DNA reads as TGTGCCAGCAGCGTCGCCAGGGAGGCCACTGAAGCTTTCTTT. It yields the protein CASSVAREATEAFF. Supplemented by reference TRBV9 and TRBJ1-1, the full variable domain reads DSGVTQTPKHLITATGQRVTLRCSPRSGDLSVYWYQQSLDQGLQFLIQYYNGEERAKGNILERFSAQQFPDLHSELNLSSLELGDSALYFCASSVAREATEAFFGQGTRLTVV.

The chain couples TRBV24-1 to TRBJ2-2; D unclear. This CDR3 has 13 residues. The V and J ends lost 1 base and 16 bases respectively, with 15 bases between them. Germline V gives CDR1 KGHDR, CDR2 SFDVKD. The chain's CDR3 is CATSDLTPFLQFF. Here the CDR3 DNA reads TGTGCCACCAGTGATTTAACACCCTTTCTCCAGTTTTTT.

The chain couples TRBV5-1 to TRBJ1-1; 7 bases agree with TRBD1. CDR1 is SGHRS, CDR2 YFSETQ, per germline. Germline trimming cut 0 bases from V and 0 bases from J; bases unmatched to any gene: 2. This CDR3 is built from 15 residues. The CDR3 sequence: CASSLEGALNTEAFF. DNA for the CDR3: TGCGCCAGCAGCTTGGAGGGGGCTCTGAACACTGAAGCTTTCTTT.

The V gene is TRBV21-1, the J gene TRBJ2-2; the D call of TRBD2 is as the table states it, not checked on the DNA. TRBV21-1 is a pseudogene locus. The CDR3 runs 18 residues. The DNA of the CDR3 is TGTGCCAGCAGCACGCGGGGGAGGAGGGGCCGCCTGGGCGGGGAGCTGTTTTTT. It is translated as CASSTRGRRGRLGGELFF.

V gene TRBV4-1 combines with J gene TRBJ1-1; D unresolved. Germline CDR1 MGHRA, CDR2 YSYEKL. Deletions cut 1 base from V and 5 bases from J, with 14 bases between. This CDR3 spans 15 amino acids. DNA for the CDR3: TGCGCCAGCAGCCAAGGGGGAAATAGGAGGACTGAAGCTTTCTTT. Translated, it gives CASSQGGNRRTEAFF.

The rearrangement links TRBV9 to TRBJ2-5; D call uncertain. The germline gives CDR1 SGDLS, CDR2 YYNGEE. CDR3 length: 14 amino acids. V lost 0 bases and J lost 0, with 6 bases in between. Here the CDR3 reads CASSVALYQETQYF. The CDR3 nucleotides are TGTGCCAGCAGCGTAGCATTGTACCAAGAGACCCAGTACTTC.